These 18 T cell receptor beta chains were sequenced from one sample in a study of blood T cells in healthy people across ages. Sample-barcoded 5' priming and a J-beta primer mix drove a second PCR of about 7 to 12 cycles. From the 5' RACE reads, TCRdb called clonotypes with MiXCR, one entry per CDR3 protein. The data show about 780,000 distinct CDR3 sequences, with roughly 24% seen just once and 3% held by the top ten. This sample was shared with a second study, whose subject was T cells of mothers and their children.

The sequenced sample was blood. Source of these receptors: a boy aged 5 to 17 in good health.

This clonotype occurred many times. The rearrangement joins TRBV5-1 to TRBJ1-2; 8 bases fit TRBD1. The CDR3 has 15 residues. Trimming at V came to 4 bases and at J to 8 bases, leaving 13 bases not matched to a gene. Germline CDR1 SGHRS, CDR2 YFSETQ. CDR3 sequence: CASSENRQGRDGYTF. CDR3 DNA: TGCGCCAGCAGCGAAAACCGACAGGGGCGTGACGGCTACACCTTC.

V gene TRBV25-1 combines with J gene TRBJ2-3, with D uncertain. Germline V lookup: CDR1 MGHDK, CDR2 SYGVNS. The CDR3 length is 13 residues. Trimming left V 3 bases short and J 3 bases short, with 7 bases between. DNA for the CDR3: TGTGCCAGCAGTGATCAGGAAACAGATACGCAGTATTTT. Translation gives CASSDQETDTQYF.

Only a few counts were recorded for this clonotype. This CDR3 reads CASSLGQVIDEQYF. In DNA, the CDR3 is TGTGCCAGCAGCTTGGGACAGGTGATTGACGAGCAGTACTTC. The chain links TRBV5-6 to TRBJ2-7, with D possibly TRBD1 on 6 matching bases. The CDR3 has 14 amino acids. CDR1 is SGHDT, CDR2 YYEEEE, per germline. V was clipped by 0 bases and J by 5 bases, with 12 bases between them. The full variable domain, completed using reference TRBV5-6 and TRBJ2-7, is DAGVTQSPTHLIKTRGQQVTLRCSPKSGHDTVSWYQQALGQGPQFIFQYYEEEERQRGNFPDRFSGHQFPNYSSELNVNALLLGDSALYLCASSLGQVIDEQYFGPGTRLTVT.

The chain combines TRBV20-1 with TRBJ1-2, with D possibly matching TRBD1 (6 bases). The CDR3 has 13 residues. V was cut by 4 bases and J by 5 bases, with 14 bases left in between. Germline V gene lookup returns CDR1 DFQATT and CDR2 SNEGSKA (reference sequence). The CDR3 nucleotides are TGCAGTGCTACGGCCCGGACAGTTTATGGCTACACCTTC. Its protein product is CSATARTVYGYTF.

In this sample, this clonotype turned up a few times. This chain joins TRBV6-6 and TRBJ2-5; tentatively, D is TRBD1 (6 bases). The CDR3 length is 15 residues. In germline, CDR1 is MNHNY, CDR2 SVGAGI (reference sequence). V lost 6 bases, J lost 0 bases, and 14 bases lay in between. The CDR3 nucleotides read TGTGCCAGCAGCCCCGGACAGCAGTACCAAGAGACCCAGTACTTC. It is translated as CASSPGQQYQETQYF.

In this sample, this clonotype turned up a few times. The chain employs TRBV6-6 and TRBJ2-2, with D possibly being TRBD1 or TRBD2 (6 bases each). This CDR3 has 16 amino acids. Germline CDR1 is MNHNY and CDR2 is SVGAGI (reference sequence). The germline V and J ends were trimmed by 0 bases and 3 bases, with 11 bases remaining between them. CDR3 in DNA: TGTGCCAGCAGTTACTCAGGAGGGGGTCACACCGGGGAGCTGTTTTTT. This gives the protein CASSYSGGGHTGELFF.

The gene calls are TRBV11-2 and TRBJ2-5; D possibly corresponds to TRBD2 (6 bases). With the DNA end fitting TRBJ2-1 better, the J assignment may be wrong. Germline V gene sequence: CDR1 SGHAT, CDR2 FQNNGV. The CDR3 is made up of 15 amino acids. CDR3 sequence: CASSFQTLAANEQFF. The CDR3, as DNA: TGTGCCAGCAGCTTCCAAACGTTAGCGGCCAATGAGCAGTTCTTC.

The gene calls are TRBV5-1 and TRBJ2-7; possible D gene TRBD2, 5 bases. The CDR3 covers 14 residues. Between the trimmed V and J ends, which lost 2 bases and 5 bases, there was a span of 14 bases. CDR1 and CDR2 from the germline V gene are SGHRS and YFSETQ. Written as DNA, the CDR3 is TGCGCCAGCAGCTTATCGGGAAGAGCGGACGAGCAGTACTTC. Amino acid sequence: CASSLSGRADEQYF.

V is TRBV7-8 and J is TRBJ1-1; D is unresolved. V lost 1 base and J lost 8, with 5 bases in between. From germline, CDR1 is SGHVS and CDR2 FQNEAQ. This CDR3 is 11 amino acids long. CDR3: CASSLEVEAFF. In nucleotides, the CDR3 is TGTGCCAGCAGCTTAGAGGTGGAAGCTTTCTTT.

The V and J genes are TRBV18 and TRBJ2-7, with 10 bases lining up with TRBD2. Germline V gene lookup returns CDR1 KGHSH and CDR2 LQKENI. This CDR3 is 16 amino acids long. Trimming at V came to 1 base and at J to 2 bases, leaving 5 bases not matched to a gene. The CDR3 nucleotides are TGTGCCAGCTCACCACGATCTAGCGGGGGAACCTACGAGCAGTACTTC. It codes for CASSPRSSGGTYEQYF.

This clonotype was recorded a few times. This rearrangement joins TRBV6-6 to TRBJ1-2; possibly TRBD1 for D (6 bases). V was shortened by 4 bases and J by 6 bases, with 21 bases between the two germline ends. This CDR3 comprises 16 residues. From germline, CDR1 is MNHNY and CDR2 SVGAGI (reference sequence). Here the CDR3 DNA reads TGTGCCAGCAGTTCCTCGGGGGGGGCCGGCTTTCATGGCTACACCTTC. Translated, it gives CASSSSGGAGFHGYTF.

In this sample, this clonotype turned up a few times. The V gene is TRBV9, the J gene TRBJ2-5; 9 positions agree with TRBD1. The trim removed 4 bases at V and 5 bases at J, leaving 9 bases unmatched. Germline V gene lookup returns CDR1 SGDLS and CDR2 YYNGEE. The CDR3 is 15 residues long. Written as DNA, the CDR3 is TGTGCCAGCAGCCCAGAGGGACAGGGAGGCGAGACCCAGTACTTC. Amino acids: CASSPEGQGGETQYF.

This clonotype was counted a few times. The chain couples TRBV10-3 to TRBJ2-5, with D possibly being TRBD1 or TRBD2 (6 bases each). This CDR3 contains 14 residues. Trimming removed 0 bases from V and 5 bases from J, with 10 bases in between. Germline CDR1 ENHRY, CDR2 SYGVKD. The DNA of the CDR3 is TGTGCCATCAGTGAGTCACAGGGAGGCGAGACCCAGTACTTC. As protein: CAISESQGGETQYF.

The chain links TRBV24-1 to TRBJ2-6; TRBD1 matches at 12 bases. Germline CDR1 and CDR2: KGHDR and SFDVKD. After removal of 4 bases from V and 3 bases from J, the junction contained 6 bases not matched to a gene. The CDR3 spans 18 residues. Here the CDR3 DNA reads TGTGCCACCAGTGACCCGGGACAGGGGGCTGTTGGGGCCAACGTCCTGACTTTC. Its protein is CATSDPGQGAVGANVLTF.

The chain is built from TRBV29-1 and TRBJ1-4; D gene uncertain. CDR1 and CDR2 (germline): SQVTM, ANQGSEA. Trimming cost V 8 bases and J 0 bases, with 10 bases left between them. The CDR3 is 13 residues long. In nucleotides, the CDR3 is TGCAGCATGAACACCGCAACTAATGAAAAACTGTTTTTT. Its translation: CSMNTATNEKLFF.

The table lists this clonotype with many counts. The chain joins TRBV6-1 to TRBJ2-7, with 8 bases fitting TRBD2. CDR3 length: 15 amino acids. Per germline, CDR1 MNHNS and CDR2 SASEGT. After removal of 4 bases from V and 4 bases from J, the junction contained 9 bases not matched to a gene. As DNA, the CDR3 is TGTGCCAGCAGTGTCAATAGCGGGGAGTCGTACGAGCAGTACTTC. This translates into CASSVNSGESYEQYF.

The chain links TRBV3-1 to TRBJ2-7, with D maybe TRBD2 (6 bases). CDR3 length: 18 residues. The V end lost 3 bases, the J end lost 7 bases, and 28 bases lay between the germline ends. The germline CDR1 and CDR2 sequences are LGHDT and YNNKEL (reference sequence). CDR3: CASSHTKVAGTSPGEQYF. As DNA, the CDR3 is TGTGCCAGCAGCCACACCAAAGTTGCCGGGACTTCACCGGGGGAGCAGTACTTC.

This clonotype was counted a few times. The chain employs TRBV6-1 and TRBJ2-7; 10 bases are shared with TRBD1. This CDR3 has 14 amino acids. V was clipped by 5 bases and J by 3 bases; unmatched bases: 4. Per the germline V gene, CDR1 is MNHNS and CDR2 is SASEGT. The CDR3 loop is CASSSGTGDYEQYF. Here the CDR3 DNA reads TGTGCCAGCAGTTCCGGGACAGGGGACTACGAGCAGTACTTC.